Listed below are T cell receptor beta chains from one sample, sequenced in a study of control samples from healthy donors and cancer patients. Libraries were prepared by immunoSEQ multiplex PCR; TCRdb keeps only in-frame clonotypes and omits some of them. The sample yields roughly 120,000 clones, 85% to 90% seen once. Sequenced material: blood. These receptors all stem from a man aged 25-45 years in good health. Each CDR3 is given with its conserved first and last residue. D genes are given only for firm matches. Clone size, where shown, is once, few, many, or a class for clones that have expanded.

J | V | size | D | CDR3 | DNA
TRBJ2-7 | TRBV5-1 | NA | TRBD1 | CASSEGQGTGEQYF | TGCGCCAGCAGCGAGGGACAGGGGACTGGCGAGCAGTACTTC
TRBJ2-7 | TRBV3-1/TRBV3-2 | NA | NA | CASSQDLRAAYEQYF | TGTGCCAGCAGCCAAGACCTCAGGGCGGCCTACGAGCAGTACTTC
TRBJ2-3 | TRBV3-1/TRBV3-2 | NA | NA | CASSHMGARGADTQYF | TGTGCCAGCAGCCATATGGGGGCAAGAGGGGCAGATACGCAGTATTTT
TRBJ2-3 | TRBV9 | NA | NA | CASSADRINLESDTQYF | TGTGCCAGCAGCGCTGATCGGATTAATCTGGAATCAGATACGCAGTATTTT
TRBJ2-3 | TRBV7-8 | NA | TRBD2 | CASSLGASGRTDTQYF | TGTGCCAGCAGCTTAGGTGCTAGCGGCCGCACAGATACGCAGTATTTT
TRBJ1-1 | TRBV25-1 | NA | NA | CASSEYIGPTLNTEAFF | TGTGCCAGCAGTGAATATATAGGACCCACGCTGAACACTGAAGCTTTCTTT
TRBJ2-6 | TRBV19 | NA | TRBD1 | CASSVPGQGASGANVLTF | TGTGCCAGTAGTGTTCCGGGACAGGGGGCCTCTGGGGCCAACGTCCTGACTTTC
TRBJ2-1 | TRBV9 | NA | TRBD1 | CASSVATLTGGNEQFF | TGTGCCAGCAGCGTAGCTACCTTGACAGGGGGTAATGAGCAGTTCTTC
TRBJ2-6 | TRBV6-4 | NA | NA | CASSDSRGHGANVLTF | TGTGCCAGCAGTGACTCTCGGGGGCATGGGGCCAACGTCCTGACTTTC
TRBJ1-4 | TRBV6-5 | few | NA | CASSYSIDLNEKLFF | TGTGCCAGCAGTTACTCAATCGACCTTAATGAAAAACTGTTTTTT
TRBJ1-1 | TRBV11-2 | NA | NA | CASSLDPSPNTEAFF | TGTGCCAGCAGCTTAGATCCGTCCCCGAACACTGAAGCTTTCTTT
TRBJ1-6 | TRBV5-8 | NA | NA | CASSPEGPPVGAPLHF | TGTGCCAGCAGCCCTGAGGGACCCCCGGTTGGAGCACCCCTCCACTTT
TRBJ1-4 | TRBV9 | NA | TRBD1 | CASSYNRDRNEKLFF | TGTGCCAGCAGCTACAACCGGGACAGGAATGAAAAACTGTTTTTT
TRBJ1-1 | TRBV5-1 | once | NA | CASSFATAGEAFF | TGCGCCAGCAGCTTCGCAACAGCGGGTGAAGCTTTCTTT
TRBJ2-3 | TRBV5-1 | NA | TRBD2 | CASSWTSGLSTDTQYF | TGCGCCAGCAGCTGGACTAGCGGCCTCTCCACAGATACGCAGTATTTT
TRBJ2-5 | TRBV6-1 | NA | TRBD1 | CASSDRGQETQYF | TGTGCCAGCAGTGACAGGGGGCAAGAGACCCAGTACTTC
TRBJ1-5 | TRBV19 | NA | NA | CASSIPGRAPQSQHF | TGTGCCAGTAGTATTCCCGGGAGGGCCCCCCAATCCCAGCATTTT
TRBJ1-1 | TRBV25-1 | NA | NA | CASSEPLRAEAFF | TGTGCCAGCAGTGAACCCCTGCGCGCTGAAGCTTTCTTT
TRBJ1-6 | TRBV25-1 | NA | TRBD1 | CASSLGQGGSPLHF | TGTGCCAGTAGCCTGGGACAGGGGGGTTCACCCCTCCACTTT
TRBJ1-3 | TRBV5-6 | NA | TRBD1 | CASSRSRDRGKGVDTIYF | TGTGCCAGCAGCAGATCCCGGGACAGGGGCAAAGGAGTCGACACCATATATTTT
TRBJ1-1 | TRBV30 | NA | TRBD1 | CARDRDGTEAFF | TGTGCCCGCGACAGGGATGGGACTGAAGCTTTCTTT
TRBJ2-1 | TRBV5-8 | NA | TRBD2 | CASSFGVLAGSYNEQFF | TGTGCCAGCAGCTTTGGAGTACTAGCGGGGTCTTACAATGAGCAGTTCTTC
TRBJ1-3 | TRBV19 | NA | NA | CASSAEAGNTIYF | TGTGCCAGTTCCGCGGAGGCTGGAAACACCATATATTTT
TRBJ2-7 | TRBV7-9 | NA | NA | CASSLGDKWNF | TGTGCCAGCAGCTTAGGGGACAAGTGGAACTTC
TRBJ2-5 | TRBV18 | NA | NA | CASSFSGETQYF | TGTGCCAGCTCCTTTAGTGGCGAGACCCAGTACTTC
TRBJ2-2 | TRBV5-1 | NA | TRBD1 | CASSIRQGADGELFF | TGCGCCAGCAGCATTAGACAGGGGGCTGACGGGGAGCTGTTTTTT
TRBJ1-5 | TRBV6-5 | NA | NA | CASRASTTAGQPQHF | TGTGCCAGCAGAGCATCGACCACAGCCGGGCAGCCCCAGCATTTT
TRBJ1-1 | TRBV5-1 | NA | NA | CASSSLTLNTEAFF | TGCGCCAGCAGCTCTTTAACTTTGAACACTGAAGCTTTCTTT
TRBJ2-2 | TRBV18 | NA | NA | CASSLDSTGELFF | TGTGCCAGCTCACTAGACAGCACCGGGGAGCTGTTTTTT
TRBJ1-4 | TRBV29-1 | NA | NA | CSVHEGSGTNEKLFF | TGCAGCGTTCATGAGGGCTCCGGGACTAATGAAAAACTGTTTTTT
TRBJ1-4 | TRBV14 | NA | NA | CASSFGQLHATNEKLFF | TGTGCCAGCAGCTTTGGACAGCTCCACGCAACTAATGAAAAACTGTTTTTT
TRBJ1-2 | TRBV5-1 | medium-sized | NA | CASSLEGFSSGNYGYTF | TGCGCCAGCAGCCTCGAGGGTTTCTCGAGTGGTAACTATGGCTACACCTTC
TRBJ2-2 | TRBV4-2 | NA | TRBD1 | CASSRDRRDTGELFF | TGTGCCAGCAGCCGGGACAGGAGGGACACCGGGGAGCTGTTTTTT
TRBJ2-6 | TRBV7-9 | once | NA | CASSPTPDGAANVLTF | TGTGCCAGCAGCCCTACCCCGGACGGGGCGGCCAACGTCCTGACTTTC
TRBJ1-1 | TRBV10-1 | NA | NA | CASSESPTPGEAFF | TGCGCCAGCAGTGAGTCGCCCACCCCAGGGGAAGCTTTCTTT
TRBJ2-2 | TRBV7-2 | NA | NA | CASSSQYRELFF | TGTGCCAGCAGCTCCCAGTACCGGGAGCTGTTTTTT
TRBJ1-2 | TRBV10-3 | NA | NA | CAISDPGGYTF | TGTGCCATCAGTGACCCAGGTGGCTACACCTTC
TRBJ2-1 | TRBV19 | NA | NA | CASSIDSGGVRYNEQFF | TGTGCCAGTAGTATAGATTCTGGCGGGGTTCGTTACAATGAGCAGTTCTTC
TRBJ2-2 | TRBV7-2 | NA | NA | CASSLEGGFGNTGELFF | TGTGCCAGCAGCTTAGAAGGGGGGTTTGGGAACACCGGGGAGCTGTTTTTT
TRBJ2-1 | TRBV28 | NA | NA | CASSLTIHEQFF | TGTGCCAGCAGTTTAACCATTCATGAGCAGTTCTTC
TRBJ2-3 | TRBV5-1 | NA | NA | CASSLAAGASTDTQYF | TGCGCCAGCAGCTTGGCCGCCGGGGCTAGCACAGATACGCAGTATTTT
TRBJ2-2 | TRBV2 | NA | TRBD1 | CASRTPGQGNTGELFF | TGTGCCAGCAGGACCCCGGGACAGGGTAACACCGGGGAGCTGTTTTTT
TRBJ2-7 | TRBV6-5 | NA | NA | CASRPPAAYEQYF | TGTGCCAGCAGACCCCCGGCTGCCTACGAGCAGTACTTC
TRBJ1-1 | TRBV7-9 | NA | TRBD1 | CASSAKGQGEAFF | TGTGCCAGCAGCGCCAAAGGACAGGGTGAAGCTTTCTTT
TRBJ2-1 | TRBV3-1/TRBV3-2 | few | NA | CASSPHREGEQFF | TGTGCCAGCAGCCCACACAGGGAGGGTGAGCAGTTCTTC
TRBJ1-1 | TRBV4-1 | NA | NA | CASSQDLGRGAYTEAFF | TGCGCCAGCAGCCAAGATTTAGGCAGGGGAGCCTACACTGAAGCTTTCTTT
TRBJ1-6 | TRBV5-1 | NA | NA | CASKGQDNSPLHF | TGCGCCAGCAAGGGACAAGATAATTCACCCCTCCACTTT
TRBJ1-2 | TRBV2 | NA | NA | CASSLDRLSNYGYTF | TGTGCCAGCAGCCTAGACCGCCTCTCTAACTATGGCTACACCTTC
TRBJ2-1 | TRBV10-3 | NA | NA | CAISESTGAGDEQFF | TGTGCCATCAGTGAGTCCACAGGCGCCGGGGATGAGCAGTTCTTC
TRBJ1-1 | TRBV18 | NA | NA | CASSPGSYTEAFF | TGTGCCAGCTCACCGGGGAGTTACACTGAAGCTTTCTTT
TRBJ2-1 | TRBV2 | NA | NA | CASRGGLEFF | TGTGCCAGCAGGGGGGGGCTTGAGTTCTTC
TRBJ1-4 | TRBV11-3 | once | NA | CASSSSATNEKLFF | TGTGCCAGCAGCTCTAGCGCAACTAATGAAAAACTGTTTTTT
TRBJ1-1 | TRBV7-9 | NA | NA | CASSFQGGVNTEAFF | TGTGCCAGCAGCTTCCAAGGCGGGGTGAACACTGAAGCTTTCTTT
TRBJ1-3 | TRBV15 | NA | NA | CATSLPGRLISGNTIYF | TGTGCCACCAGTCTCCCAGGGCGGCTAATCTCTGGAAACACCATATATTTT
TRBJ1-1 | TRBV3-1/TRBV3-2 | NA | TRBD1 | CASSPYDRAEAFF | TGTGCCAGCAGCCCTTATGACAGGGCCGAAGCTTTCTTT